This T cell receptor beta chain was profiled in a study of blood T cell repertoires in COVID-19. Overall study: The cDNA or gDNA used as material had been derived from T cells, B-cell-depleted T cells, or PBMCs.

The table lists this clone with a few counts. The method was immunoSEQ multiplex PCR; TCRdb's version includes in-frame clones alone and lacks a portion of them. This sample has 150,000 to 200,000 clones, with 80% to 95% found just once. Germline CDR1 and CDR2: MNHEY and SVGAGI. Trimming cost V 5 bases and J 7 bases; bases outside gene matches: 6. CDR3 size: 14 residues. The receptor was derived from a man in his fifties with acute or convalescent COVID-19. The sample was peripheral blood. The chain combines TRBV6-5 with TRBJ2-3, with 10 positions matching TRBD2. The CDR3: CASSPAGGPNTQYF. The CDR3 DNA is TGTGCCAGCAGTCCAGCGGGAGGGCCGAATACGCAGTATTTT.